This entry lists 20 T cell receptor beta chains sequenced from one sample in a study of siplizumab effects on memory and regulatory T cells. Some clones are missing from TCRdb's copy, which holds only in-frame ones; the method was immunoSEQ multiplex PCR. This table has approximately 82,000 clones, over 80% appearing once. Sequencing used Tregs sorted from blood. All receptors derive from a human donor in good health.

V and J are TRBV9 and TRBJ1-2; TRBD1 is a possible D gene (6 bases). The CDR3 contains 13 residues. V lost 3 bases and J lost 4, with 10 bases in between. Per germline, CDR1 SGDLS and CDR2 YYNGEE. This CDR3 is CASSAGTSYGYTF. The CDR3 DNA reads TGTGCCAGCAGCGCAGGGACATCCTATGGCTACACCTTC.

The table lists this clone with a few counts. The V call is TRBV6-1, the J call TRBJ2-5; 12 positions match TRBD2. Germline trimming cut 4 bases from V and 5 bases from J; bases unmatched to any gene: 5. CDR1 and CDR2 from the germline V gene are MNHNS and SASEGT. The CDR3 sequence is 15 residues long. CDR3 loop: CASSGSSGGAETQYF. The CDR3, as DNA: TGTGCCAGCAGTGGATCTAGCGGGGGGGCGGAGACCCAGTACTTC.

The chain recombines TRBV6-1 with TRBJ1-2, with D possibly matching TRBD1 (6 bases). The CDR3 totals 12 residues. Trimming took 6 bases from V and 7 from J, leaving 12 bases between them. Germline assignment: CDR1 MNHNS and CDR2 SASEGT. The CDR3: CASRVTGFGYTF. In DNA form, the CDR3 reads TGTGCCAGCAGAGTTACAGGGTTTGGCTACACCTTC.

J is TRBJ2-7 and V is TRBV28; D ambiguous. Germline V gene sequence: CDR1 MDHEN, CDR2 SYDVKM. Trimming removed 5 bases at V and 4 bases at J, with 15 bases between. This CDR3 region has 14 residues. The CDR3 reads CASSAWTLFYEQYF. CDR3 nucleotides: TGTGCCAGCAGTGCCTGGACCCTCTTTTACGAGCAGTACTTC.

The chain carries TRBV5-5 and TRBJ2-7; maybe TRBD2 (5 bases). This CDR3 has 14 amino acids. CDR1 and CDR2 from the germline V gene are SGHKS and YYEKEE (reference sequence). Trimming took off 4 bases at V and 1 base at J, with 12 bases between the two ends. This chain's CDR3 is CASSAGEKSYEQYF. CDR3 nucleotides: TGTGCCAGCAGCGCTGGGGAGAAGTCCTACGAGCAGTACTTC.

This clone was observed a few times. The chain carries TRBV9 and TRBJ1-1; the D gene is possibly TRBD1 (5 bases). CDR3 length: 14 amino acids. In germline, CDR1 is SGDLS, CDR2 YYNGEE. Deletions cut 5 bases from V and 5 bases from J, with 16 bases between. In DNA, the CDR3 is TGTGCCAGCAGTTTGGGGTTGGGGCAGACTGAAGCTTTCTTT. This gives the protein CASSLGLGQTEAFF.

The chain carries TRBV18 and TRBJ1-2; no definite D call. The V and J ends lost 6 bases and 0 bases respectively, with 5 bases between them. The germline V gene has CDR1 KGHSH and CDR2 LQKENI. CDR3 size: 12 residues. The CDR3 loop is CASSETNYGYTF. The CDR3 nucleotides are TGTGCCAGCTCGGAGACTAACTATGGCTACACCTTC.

The genes are TRBV6-1 and TRBJ2-7; possibly TRBD2 for D (6 bases). Germline V gene lookup returns CDR1 MNHNS and CDR2 SASEGT. The CDR3 consists of 13 residues. V lost 8 bases, J lost 6 bases, and 17 bases lay in between. CDR3: CASGGTLDREQYF. Here the CDR3 DNA reads TGTGCCAGCGGGGGGACCCTGGACCGCGAGCAGTACTTC.

The rearrangement links TRBV19 to TRBJ1-2; 7 bases map to TRBD1. The CDR3 consists of 18 residues. The V gene end was trimmed by 5 bases and the J gene end by 0 bases; junction bases not matched to a gene: 15. Germline lookup yields CDR1 LNHDA and CDR2 SQIVND (reference sequence). DNA of the CDR3: TGTGCCAGTAGTCACAGGGGAGCAGGACAGTCCCCTAACTATGGCTACACCTTC. Protein: CASSHRGAGQSPNYGYTF.

The chain has TRBV5-1 and TRBJ2-3; TRBD2 matches 12 bases. Germline trimming cut 2 bases from V and 0 bases from J; bases unmatched to any gene: 1. The CDR3 has 16 residues. The germline V gene encodes CDR1 SGHRS and CDR2 YFSETQ. This CDR3 reads CASSFTSGGSTDTQYF. Here the CDR3 DNA reads TGCGCCAGCAGCTTTACTAGCGGGGGGAGCACAGATACGCAGTATTTT.

This chain uses TRBV11-1 with TRBJ2-3; 7 bases are a match to TRBD2. Germline CDR1 and CDR2: SGHAT and FQDESV (reference sequence). J was trimmed by 1 base and V by 5 bases; bases with no gene match: 9. This CDR3 spans 16 amino acids. For the CDR3, the DNA is TGTGCCAGCAGCCCTGTAGTCGCGGGGGGCACAGATACGCAGTATTTT. This gives the protein CASSPVVAGGTDTQYF.

This sequence joins TRBV2 and TRBJ1-5; 8 bases agree with TRBD1. J was trimmed by 6 bases and V by 4 bases; bases with no gene match: 5. The germline gives CDR1 SNHLY, CDR2 FYNNEI. The CDR3 sequence is 14 residues long. DNA of the CDR3: TGTGCCAGCAGTGGGACAGGGAAAGTTCAGCCCCAGCATTTT. Translation: CASSGTGKVQPQHF.

The chain recombines TRBV5-6 with TRBJ1-4; D is ambiguous. Trimming took 4 bases from V and 0 from J, leaving 7 bases between them. Germline CDR1 reads SGHDT; CDR2 reads YYEEEE. The CDR3 contains 14 residues. CDR3 protein: CASSRGATNEKLFF. As DNA, the CDR3 is TGTGCCAGCAGCCGGGGTGCAACTAATGAAAAACTGTTTTTT. The full variable domain, completed using reference TRBV5-6 and TRBJ1-4, is DAGVTQSPTHLIKTRGQQVTLRCSPKSGHDTVSWYQQALGQGPQFIFQYYEEEERQRGNFPDRFSGHQFPNYSSELNVNALLLGDSALYLCASSRGATNEKLFFGSGTQLSVL.

The rearrangement links TRBV2 to TRBJ1-4; no reliable D call. The CDR3 consists of 14 residues. Trimming took 6 bases from V and 4 from J, leaving 12 bases between them. Germline V gene lookup returns CDR1 SNHLY and CDR2 FYNNEI. The DNA for the CDR3 is TGTGCCAGCAGGACATCAGTGGTTAATGAAAAACTGTTTTTT. Protein sequence: CASRTSVVNEKLFF.

The gene calls are TRBV6-5 and TRBJ2-7; 9 bases align to TRBD1. CDR1 MNHEY and CDR2 SVGAGI come from the germline V gene. The CDR3 is 14 amino acids. V trimming: 6 bases; J trimming: 2 bases; junction bases outside the gene matches: 5. The CDR3 DNA is TGTGCCAGCAGCCCGACAGGGGGGACCTACGAGCAGTACTTC. It specifies CASSPTGGTYEQYF.

V and J are TRBV6-1 and TRBJ1-4; D perhaps matches TRBD1 (5 bases). V lost 5 bases, J lost 6 bases, and 16 bases lay in between. There are 15 residues in the CDR3. Looked up from germline, CDR1 is MNHNS and CDR2 is SASEGT. The CDR3 loop is CASSTGTPGDEKLFF. The CDR3 nucleotides read TGTGCCAGCAGTACCGGGACGCCCGGGGATGAAAAACTGTTTTTT.

The rearrangement joins TRBV30 to TRBJ1-2; 7 bases are a match to TRBD1. Germline V gives CDR1 GTSNPN, CDR2 SVGIG (reference sequence). The CDR3 extends over 15 amino acids. Trimming removed 0 bases from V and 0 bases from J; junction bases left unmatched: 4. In DNA, the CDR3 is TGTGCCTGGAGTGTAGGGGACAGCACTAACTATGGCTACACCTTC. It is translated as CAWSVGDSTNYGYTF.

The chain couples TRBV4-2 to TRBJ1-4, with a tentative D call TRBD1 (5 bases). With 4 bases removed from V and 8 bases from J, the gap between germline ends came to 17 bases. The CDR3 loop spans 15 amino acids. From germline, CDR1 is LGHNA and CDR2 YNFKEQ. The DNA of the CDR3 is TGTGCCAGCAGCCTTGAATGGGGGAAAAAAGAAAAACTGTTTTTT. Translating it yields CASSLEWGKKEKLFF.

The CDR3 coding sequence is TGTGCCAGCAGCTGGACAGGGGTTGGCTACACCTTC. Translation gives CASSWTGVGYTF. The chain combines TRBV5-5 with TRBJ1-2, with 9 nucleotides matching TRBD1. Germline V gives CDR1 SGHKS, CDR2 YYEKEE (reference sequence). The CDR3 covers 12 residues. Trimming at V came to 3 bases and at J to 7 bases, leaving 1 base not matched to a gene.

The V call is TRBV9, the J call TRBJ1-2; 8 bases align to TRBD1. The V and J ends lost 3 bases and 2 bases, in that order; junction bases with no gene match: 9. The CDR3 covers 16 residues. In germline, CDR1 is SGDLS, CDR2 YYNGEE. As DNA, the CDR3 is TGTGCCAGCAGCGGACCAGGACAGGGAAGGAACTATGGCTACACCTTC. This sequence encodes CASSGPGQGRNYGYTF. The full variable domain, its missing parts supplied by reference TRBV9 and TRBJ1-2, is DSGVTQTPKHLITATGQRVTLRCSPRSGDLSVYWYQQSLDQGLQFLIQYYNGEERAKGNILERFSAQQFPDLHSELNLSSLELGDSALYFCASSGPGQGRNYGYTFGSGTRLTVV.